These T cell receptor beta chains were read from a single sample in a study of a mutant IDH1 vaccine in newly diagnosed glioma. TCRdb's copy holds only in-frame clones and misses some; the assay was immunoSEQ multiplex PCR. The data show tens of thousands of clones, about 83% seen once. This specimen consisted of PBMCs, obtained from a glioma patient treated with radiotherapy, temozolomide or both. These receptors were obtained from a woman between 45 and 60 years old with glioma. Both conserved end residues are trimmed from each CDR3. D genes are given only for firm matches. Size tells how often a clone was seen (once, few, many) or the class of an expanded clone, and some rows leave it out.

d_gene,v_gene,j_gene,abundance,CDR3aa
-,TRBV2,TRBJ2-4,few,ASSEILGGIQY
-,TRBV28,TRBJ2-7,-,ASSSPSSYEQY
-,TRBV21-1,TRBJ1-1,-,ASSLTQGAPTGNTEAF
-,TRBV27,TRBJ1-1,-,ASSSWSGAF
TRBD2,TRBV7-8,TRBJ2-5,-,ASSFGGEYQETQY
-,TRBV12-2,TRBJ2-3,-,ASRSGLAGPGRTQY
-,TRBV9,TRBJ1-1,-,ASSPAGSVTEAF
-,TRBV18,TRBJ2-2,-,ATSRDGNTGELF
TRBD1,TRBV7-2,TRBJ2-5,-,ASSLAGQAQETQY
-,TRBV5-4,TRBJ2-3,-,ASTLGGRTDTQY
-,TRBV10-3,TRBJ2-1,-,AIRGRKNEQF
-,TRBV2,TRBJ1-2,once,ASSESLPYGYT
-,TRBV19,TRBJ2-7,-,ASSIGRAAYEQY
TRBD1,TRBV4-2,TRBJ1-5,-,ASSQEGQGLWPQH
-,TRBV20-1,TRBJ2-7,-,SASVGEQY
-,TRBV6-5,TRBJ2-5,-,ASRPPQETQY
-,TRBV5-6,TRBJ1-1,-,ASSGKQGLNTEAF
TRBD1,TRBV27,TRBJ1-2,-,ASSLTGTGTNYGYT
TRBD1,TRBV2,TRBJ1-4,-,ASTRGKGLAEKLF
-,TRBV11-1,TRBJ2-7,-,ASALAGVIYEQY
TRBD1,TRBV19,TRBJ2-7,-,ASSWGTGATYEQY
-,TRBV7-7,TRBJ1-2,-,ASRSQANGYT
-,TRBV6-6,TRBJ2-1,-,ASSLGTLMNEQF
-,TRBV4-1,TRBJ1-1,once,ASSQGGGMNTEAF
TRBD1,TRBV7-9,TRBJ2-5,-,ASSKRPGQGDQETQY
-,TRBV18,TRBJ2-6,-,ASSPSGGANVLT
-,TRBV18,TRBJ1-2,-,ASSPLEANYGYT
-,TRBV5-1,TRBJ1-3,-,ASSLGWRNTIY
TRBD1,TRBV2,TRBJ2-1,-,ASRDRTGGYNEQF
-,TRBV5-6,TRBJ2-7,-,ASSPLTDSYEQY
-,TRBV2,TRBJ1-1,-,ASRSQGNTEAF
TRBD2,TRBV19,TRBJ2-5,-,ATQPGLAGGIETQY
-,TRBV5-1,TRBJ1-1,-,ASSLAGSGFATEAF
TRBD1,TRBV5-1,TRBJ2-7,-,ASRRRQGPYEQY
-,TRBV5-1,TRBJ2-3,-,ASGASTDTQY
-,TRBV10-3,TRBJ1-3,-,AISEAGAGNTIY
-,TRBV28,TRBJ2-7,-,ASSPGGLGYEQY
-,TRBV9,TRBJ1-1,-,ASSVTGTHSSGAF
-,TRBV5-6,TRBJ1-1,-,ASSDPRQKNTEAF
-,TRBV9,TRBJ1-1,-,ASSVEGGMNTEAF
-,TRBV5-4,TRBJ1-4,-,ASSPSVGGATNEKLF
-,TRBV6-5,TRBJ2-2,-,ASSYGTGGGTGELF
-,TRBV18,TRBJ1-6,-,ASSPPLQGSSPLH
-,TRBV6-1,TRBJ1-2,-,ASSETGGLTIYGYT
-,TRBV5-1,TRBJ1-1,-,ASSPGGRSLFEAF